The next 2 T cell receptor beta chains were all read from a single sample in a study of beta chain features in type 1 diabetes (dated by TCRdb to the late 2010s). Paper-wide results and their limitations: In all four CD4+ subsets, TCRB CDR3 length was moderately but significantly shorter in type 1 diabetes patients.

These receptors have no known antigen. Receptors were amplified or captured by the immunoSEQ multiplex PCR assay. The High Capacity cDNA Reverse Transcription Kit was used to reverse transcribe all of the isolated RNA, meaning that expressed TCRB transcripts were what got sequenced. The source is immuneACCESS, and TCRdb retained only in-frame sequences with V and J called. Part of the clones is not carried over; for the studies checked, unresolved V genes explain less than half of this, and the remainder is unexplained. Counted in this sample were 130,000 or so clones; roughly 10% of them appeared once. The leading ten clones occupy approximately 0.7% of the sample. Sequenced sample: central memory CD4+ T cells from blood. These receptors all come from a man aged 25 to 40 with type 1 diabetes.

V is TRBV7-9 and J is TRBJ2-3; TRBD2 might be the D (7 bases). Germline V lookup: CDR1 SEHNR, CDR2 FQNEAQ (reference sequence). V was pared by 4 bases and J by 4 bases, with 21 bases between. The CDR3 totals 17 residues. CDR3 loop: CASSYSPGGGVSDTQYF. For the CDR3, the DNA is TGTGCCAGCAGCTACTCTCCTGGCGGGGGCGTGTCAGATACGCAGTATTTT.

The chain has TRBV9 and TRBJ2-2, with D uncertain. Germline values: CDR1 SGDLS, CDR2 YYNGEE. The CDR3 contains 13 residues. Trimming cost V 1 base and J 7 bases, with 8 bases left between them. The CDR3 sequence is CASSVLNGGELFF. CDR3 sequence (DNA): TGTGCCAGCAGCGTATTAAACGGCGGGGAGCTGTTTTTT.